This T cell receptor (beta chain) was profiled in a study of blood T cell repertoires in COVID-19. Looking at the study overall: Both acute and convalescent COVID-19 samples were obtained from the United States, Italy and Spain. Nucleic acid was either cDNA or gDNA, and it came from T cells, B-cell-depleted T cells, or PBMCs.

Germline V gene sequence: CDR1 SGHTA, CDR2 FQGNSA. The V gene end was trimmed by 1 base and the J gene end by 13 bases; junction bases not matched to a gene: 4. This CDR3 spans 13 amino acids. This clone was observed once. Additional DNA sequences in this sample encode the identical CDR3. Source study methods: Amplifying reference gene primers gave estimates of nucleated cell counts. The data were produced by immunoSEQ multiplex PCR, yet TCRdb's version contains in-frame clones alone and is incomplete. That table furnishes V, J and clone size, whereas the DNA furnished D and trimming. The sample lists a few hundred thousand clones; more than 70% were seen once.

The origin of this receptor is a woman between 45 and 60 years old who had recovered from COVID-19. Sample: peripheral blood. The chain employs TRBV7-2 and TRBJ2-1; TRBD2 matches 10 bases. This CDR3 is CASSLGLAGVQFF. The CDR3, as DNA: TGTGCCAGCAGCTTAGGGCTAGCGGGGGTACAGTTCTTC.